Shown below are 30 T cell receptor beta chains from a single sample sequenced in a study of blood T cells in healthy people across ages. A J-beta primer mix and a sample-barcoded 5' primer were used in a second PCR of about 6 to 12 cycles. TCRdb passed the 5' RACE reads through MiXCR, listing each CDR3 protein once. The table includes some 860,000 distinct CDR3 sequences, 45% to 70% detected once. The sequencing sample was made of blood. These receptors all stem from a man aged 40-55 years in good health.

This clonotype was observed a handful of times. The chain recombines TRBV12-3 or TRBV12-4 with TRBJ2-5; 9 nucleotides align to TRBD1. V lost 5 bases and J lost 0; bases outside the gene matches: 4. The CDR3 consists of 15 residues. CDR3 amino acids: CASSPRDRDQETQYF. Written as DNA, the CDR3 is TGTGCCAGCAGTCCCCGGGACAGGGACCAAGAGACCCAGTACTTC.

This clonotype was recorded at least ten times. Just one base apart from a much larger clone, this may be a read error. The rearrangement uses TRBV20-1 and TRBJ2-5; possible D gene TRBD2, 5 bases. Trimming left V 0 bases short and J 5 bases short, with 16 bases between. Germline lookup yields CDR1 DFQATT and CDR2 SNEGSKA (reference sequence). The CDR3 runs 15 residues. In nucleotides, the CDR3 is TGCAGTGCTAGAGATCGAGTGGTGGGAGTGGAGACCCAGTACTTC. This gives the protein CSARDRVVGVETQYF.

CDR3 sequence reads: CASRATRGPWETQYF. CDR3 sequence (DNA): TGTGCCAGCAGGGCCACGCGGGGGCCCTGGGAGACCCAGTACTTC. The gene calls are TRBV6-5 and TRBJ2-5; tentatively, D is TRBD2 (7 bases). Germline lookup yields CDR1 MNHEY and CDR2 SVGAGI. The V and J ends lost 6 bases and 5 bases respectively, with 19 bases between them. The CDR3 consists of 15 residues.

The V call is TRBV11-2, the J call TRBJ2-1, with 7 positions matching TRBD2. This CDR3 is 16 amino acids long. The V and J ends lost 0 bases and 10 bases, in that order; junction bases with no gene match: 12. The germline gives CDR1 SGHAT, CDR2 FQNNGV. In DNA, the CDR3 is TGTGCCAGCAGCTTAGATAGGGTAGCGGGTTCTAGGGAGCAGTTCTTC. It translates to CASSLDRVAGSREQFF.

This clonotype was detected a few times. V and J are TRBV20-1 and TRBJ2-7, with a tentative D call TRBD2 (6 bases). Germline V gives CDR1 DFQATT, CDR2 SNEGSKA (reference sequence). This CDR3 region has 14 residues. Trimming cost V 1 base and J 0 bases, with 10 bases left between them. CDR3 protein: CSARGTKHSYEQYF. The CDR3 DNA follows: TGCAGTGCTAGAGGGACTAAGCACTCCTACGAGCAGTACTTC.

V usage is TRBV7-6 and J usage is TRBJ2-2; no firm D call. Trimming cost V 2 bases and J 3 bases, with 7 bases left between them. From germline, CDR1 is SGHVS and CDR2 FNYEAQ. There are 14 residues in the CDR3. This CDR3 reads CASSLNSHTGELFF. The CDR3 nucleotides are TGTGCCAGCAGCTTAAACTCGCACACCGGGGAGCTGTTTTTT.

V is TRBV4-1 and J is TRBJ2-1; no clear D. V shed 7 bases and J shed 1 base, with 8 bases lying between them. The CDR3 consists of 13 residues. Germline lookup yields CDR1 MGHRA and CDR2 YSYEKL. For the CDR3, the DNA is TGCGCCAGCATTGGCGCTTCCTACAATGAGCAGTTCTTC. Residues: CASIGASYNEQFF.

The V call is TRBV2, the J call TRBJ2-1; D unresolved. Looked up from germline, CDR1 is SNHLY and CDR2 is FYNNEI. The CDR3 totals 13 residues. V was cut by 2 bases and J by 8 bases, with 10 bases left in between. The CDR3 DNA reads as TGTGCCAGCAGTGAAAGAGCAGGAGATGAGCAGTTCTTC. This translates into CASSERAGDEQFF.

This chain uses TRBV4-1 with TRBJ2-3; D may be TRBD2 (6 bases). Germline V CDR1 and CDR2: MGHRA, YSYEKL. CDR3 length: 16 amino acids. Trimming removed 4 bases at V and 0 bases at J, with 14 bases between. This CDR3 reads CASSPLGGLSTDTQYF. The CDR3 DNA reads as TGCGCCAGCAGCCCACTCGGGGGTCTAAGCACAGATACGCAGTATTTT.

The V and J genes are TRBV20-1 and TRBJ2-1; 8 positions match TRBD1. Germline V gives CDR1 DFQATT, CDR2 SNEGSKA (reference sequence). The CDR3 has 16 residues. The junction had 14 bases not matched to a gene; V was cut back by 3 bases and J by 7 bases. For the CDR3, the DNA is TGCAGTGCTAGTACCCCGAGGACAGGGTTTTTTAATGAGCAGTTCTTC. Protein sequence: CSASTPRTGFFNEQFF.

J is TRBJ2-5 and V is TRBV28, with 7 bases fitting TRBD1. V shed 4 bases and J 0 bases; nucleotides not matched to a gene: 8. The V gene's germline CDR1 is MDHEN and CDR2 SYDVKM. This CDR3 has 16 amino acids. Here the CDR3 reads CASSWTGGLYQETQYF. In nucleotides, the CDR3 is TGTGCCAGCAGTTGGACAGGAGGACTGTACCAAGAGACCCAGTACTTC.

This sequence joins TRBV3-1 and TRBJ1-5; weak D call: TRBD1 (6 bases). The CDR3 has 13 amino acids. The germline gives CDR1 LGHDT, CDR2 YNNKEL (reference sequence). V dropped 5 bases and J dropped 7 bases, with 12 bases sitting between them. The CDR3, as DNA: TGTGCCAGCAGCGCGACAGGCCGCCAGCCCCAGCATTTT. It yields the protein CASSATGRQPQHF.

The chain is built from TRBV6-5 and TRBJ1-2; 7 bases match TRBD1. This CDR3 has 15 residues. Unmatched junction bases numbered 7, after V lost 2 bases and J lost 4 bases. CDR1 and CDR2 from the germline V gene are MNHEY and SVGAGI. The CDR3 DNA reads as TGTGCCAGCAGTTACACCCGACAGGGTATCTATGGCTACACCTTC. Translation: CASSYTRQGIYGYTF.

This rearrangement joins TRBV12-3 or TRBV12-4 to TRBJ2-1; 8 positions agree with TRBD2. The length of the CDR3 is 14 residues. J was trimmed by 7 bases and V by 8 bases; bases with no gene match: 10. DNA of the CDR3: TGTGCCAGCGAATTAGCGGGGTTGAAAAATGAGCAGTTCTTC. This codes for CASELAGLKNEQFF.

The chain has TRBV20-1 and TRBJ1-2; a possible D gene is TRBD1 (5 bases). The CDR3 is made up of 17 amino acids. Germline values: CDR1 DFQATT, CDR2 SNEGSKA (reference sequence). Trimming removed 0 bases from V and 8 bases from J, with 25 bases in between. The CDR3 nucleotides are TGCAGTGCTAGAGAAGGACTGCACGCTCGGGAGGCAGGGGGCTACACCTTC. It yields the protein CSAREGLHAREAGGYTF.

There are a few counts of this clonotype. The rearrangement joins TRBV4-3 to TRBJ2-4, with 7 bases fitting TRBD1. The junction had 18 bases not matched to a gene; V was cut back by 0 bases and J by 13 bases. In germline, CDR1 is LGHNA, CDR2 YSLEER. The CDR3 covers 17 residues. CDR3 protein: CASSQEVGTEGPWEQYF. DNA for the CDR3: TGCGCCAGCAGCCAAGAGGTGGGGACAGAAGGTCCTTGGGAGCAGTACTTC.

The CDR3 protein is CASYGPWAGELFF. CDR3 coding DNA: TGTGCCAGCTACGGGCCCTGGGCTGGGGAGCTGTTTTTT. This chain links TRBV2 with TRBJ2-2, with unresolved D. The CDR3 runs 13 residues. V was trimmed by 8 bases and J by 8 bases, leaving 15 bases between them. Germline lookup yields CDR1 SNHLY and CDR2 FYNNEI.

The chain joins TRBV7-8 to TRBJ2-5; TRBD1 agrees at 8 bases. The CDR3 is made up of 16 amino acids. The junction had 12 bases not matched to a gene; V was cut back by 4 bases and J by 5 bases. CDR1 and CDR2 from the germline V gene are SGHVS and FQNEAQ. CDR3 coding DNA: TGTGCCAGCAGCTCCATGCAGGGGGCGCAGGGGGAGACCCAGTACTTC. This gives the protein CASSSMQGAQGETQYF. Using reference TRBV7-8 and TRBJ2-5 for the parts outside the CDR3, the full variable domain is GAGVSQSPRYKVAKRGQDVALRCDPISGHVSLFWYQQALGQGPEFLTYFQNEAQLDKSGLPSDRFFAERPEGSVSTLKIQRTQQEDSAVYLCASSSMQGAQGETQYFGPGTRLLVL.

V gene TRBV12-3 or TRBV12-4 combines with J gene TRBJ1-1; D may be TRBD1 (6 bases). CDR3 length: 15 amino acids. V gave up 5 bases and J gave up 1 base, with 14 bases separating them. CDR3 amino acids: CASSQTKQGNTEAFF. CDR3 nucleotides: TGTGCCAGCAGTCAAACGAAACAGGGGAACACTGAAGCTTTCTTT.

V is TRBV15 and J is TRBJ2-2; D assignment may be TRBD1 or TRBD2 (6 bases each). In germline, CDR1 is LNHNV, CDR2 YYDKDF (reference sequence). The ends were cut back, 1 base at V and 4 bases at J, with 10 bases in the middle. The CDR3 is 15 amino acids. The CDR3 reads CATSRGTAGTGELFF. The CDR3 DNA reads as TGTGCCACCAGCAGAGGGACAGCGGGCACCGGGGAGCTGTTTTTT.

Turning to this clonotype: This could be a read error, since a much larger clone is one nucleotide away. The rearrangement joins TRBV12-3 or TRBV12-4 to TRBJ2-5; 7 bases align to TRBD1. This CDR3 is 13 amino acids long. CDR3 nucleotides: TGTGCCAGCAGTTCCTACAGGGGAGAGACCCGGTACTTC. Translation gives CASSSYRGETRYF.

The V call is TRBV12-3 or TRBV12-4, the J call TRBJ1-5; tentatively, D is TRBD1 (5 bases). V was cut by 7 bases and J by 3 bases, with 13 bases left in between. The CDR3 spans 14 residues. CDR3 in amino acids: CASIPGGSNQPQHF. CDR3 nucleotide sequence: TGTGCCAGCATACCCGGGGGGTCCAATCAGCCCCAGCATTTT.

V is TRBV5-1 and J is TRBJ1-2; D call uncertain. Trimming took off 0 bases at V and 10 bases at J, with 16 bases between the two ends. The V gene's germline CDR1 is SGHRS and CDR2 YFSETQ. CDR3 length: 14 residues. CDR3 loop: CASSLVSGELAYTF. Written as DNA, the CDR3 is TGCGCCAGCAGCTTGGTGTCTGGGGAGCTGGCCTACACCTTC.

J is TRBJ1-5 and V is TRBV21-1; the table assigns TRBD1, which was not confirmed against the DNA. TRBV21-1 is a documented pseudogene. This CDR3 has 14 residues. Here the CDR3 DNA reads TGTGCCAACCCGAGGACAGGGGAAAGGTGGCCCCAGCATTTT. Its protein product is CANPRTGERWPQHF.

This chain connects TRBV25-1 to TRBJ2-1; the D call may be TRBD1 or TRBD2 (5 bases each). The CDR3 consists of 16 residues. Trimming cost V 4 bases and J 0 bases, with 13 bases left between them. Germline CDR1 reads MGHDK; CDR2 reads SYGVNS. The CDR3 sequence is CASSAGALLSYNEQFF. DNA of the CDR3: TGTGCCAGCAGTGCCGGGGCCCTTCTCTCCTACAATGAGCAGTTCTTC.

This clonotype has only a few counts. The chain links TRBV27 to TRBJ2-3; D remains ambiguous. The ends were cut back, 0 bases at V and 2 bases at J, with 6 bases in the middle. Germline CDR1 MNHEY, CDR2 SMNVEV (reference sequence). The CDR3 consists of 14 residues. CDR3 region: CASSLSSFTDTQYF. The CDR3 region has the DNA TGTGCCAGCAGTTTATCAAGCTTCACAGATACGCAGTATTTT.

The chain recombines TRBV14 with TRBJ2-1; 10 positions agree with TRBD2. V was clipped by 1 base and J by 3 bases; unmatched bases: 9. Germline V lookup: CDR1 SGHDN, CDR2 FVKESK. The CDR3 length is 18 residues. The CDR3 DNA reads TGTGCCAGCAGCCAAGGTTGGACTAGCGGAATGATCTACAATGAGCAGTTCTTC. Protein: CASSQGWTSGMIYNEQFF.

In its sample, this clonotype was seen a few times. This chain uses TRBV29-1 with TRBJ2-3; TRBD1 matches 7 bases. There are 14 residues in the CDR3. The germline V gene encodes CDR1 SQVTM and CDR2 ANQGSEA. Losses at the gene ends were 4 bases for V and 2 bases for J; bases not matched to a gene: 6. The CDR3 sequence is CSVGDRLNTDTQYF. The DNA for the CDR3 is TGCAGCGTTGGGGACAGACTCAACACAGATACGCAGTATTTT.

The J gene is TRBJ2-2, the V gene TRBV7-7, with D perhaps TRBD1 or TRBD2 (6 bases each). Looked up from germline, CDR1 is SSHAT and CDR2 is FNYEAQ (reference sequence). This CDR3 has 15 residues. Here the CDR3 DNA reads TGTGCTAGCGCCGGAGAGGGGGGGAACACCGGGGAGCTGTTTTTT. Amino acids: CASAGEGGNTGELFF.

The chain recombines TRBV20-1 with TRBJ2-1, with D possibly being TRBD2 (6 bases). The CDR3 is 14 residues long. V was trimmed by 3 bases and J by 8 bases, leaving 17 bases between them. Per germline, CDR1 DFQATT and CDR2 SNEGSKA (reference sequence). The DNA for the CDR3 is TGCAGTGCTAGTCTGGGACTGGCGGGCCATGAGCAGTTCTTC. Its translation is CSASLGLAGHEQFF.